Listed below are T cell receptor beta chains from one sample, sequenced in a study of OX40 agonist ivuxolimab in advanced cancers. The protocol was immunoSEQ multiplex PCR, while the TCRdb copy is restricted to in-frame clones and leaves out a portion. The profile shows about 20,000 clones, more than 70% of them singletons. This specimen consisted of CD4+ or CD8+ T cells sorted from blood, obtained in a trial of the OX40 agonist ivuxolimab. Receptors originate from an adult with an advanced solid tumor such as melanoma, head and neck, liver or kidney cancer. Each CDR3 is given with its conserved first and last residue. Each record gives: J gene, D gene, V gene, clone size, CDR3 length, CDR3 DNA, CDR3 protein. A D gene is named only where the DNA matches it firmly. Expanded clones get a size class; other rows say once, few or many, or leave the size out.

>TRBJ2-3|NA|TRBV7-9|medium-sized|16
TGTGCCAGCAGCTTACTGCTGGACCGACCCACAGATACGCAGTATTTT
CASSLLLDRPTDTQYF
>TRBJ1-2|TRBD1|TRBV7-2|NA|14
TGTGCCAGCAGCTTAGCACAGGGGTACTATGGCTACACCTTC
CASSLAQGYYGYTF
>TRBJ1-1|NA|TRBV6-5|NA|13
TGTGCCAGCAGTCCCGGGACATTCACTGAAGCTTTCTTT
CASSPGTFTEAFF
>TRBJ1-5|NA|TRBV28|once|13
TGTGCCAGCAAGGGTAATAGGAATCAGCCCCAGCATTTT
CASKGNRNQPQHF
>TRBJ1-1|NA|TRBV4-2|NA|13
TGTGCCAGCAGCCAAGATGTGAACACTGAAGCTTTCTTT
CASSQDVNTEAFF
>TRBJ2-7|NA|TRBV5-6|NA|13
TGTGCCAGCAGCTTGGTAGGAACCTACGAGCAGTACTTC
CASSLVGTYEQYF
>TRBJ1-1|NA|TRBV5-1|NA|14
TGCGCCAGCAGCTTGGACCAACTGAACACTGAAGCTTTCTTT
CASSLDQLNTEAFF
>TRBJ1-3|NA|TRBV27|NA|15
TGTGCCAGCAGCCCACATCCAGTCTCTGGAAACACCATATATTTT
CASSPHPVSGNTIYF
>TRBJ1-5|NA|TRBV27|NA|15
TGTGCCAGCAGTTTGCGGGCAGAGCTCTATCAGCCCCAGCATTTT
CASSLRAELYQPQHF
>TRBJ2-1|TRBD1|TRBV2|NA|14
TGTGCCAGCTACGGACAGGGTAGTTGGGGTGAGCAGTTCTTC
CASYGQGSWGEQFF
>TRBJ2-5|NA|TRBV19|NA|14
TGTGCCAGTAGTATGGGCTACGGAAGCGAGACCCAGTACTTC
CASSMGYGSETQYF
>TRBJ2-7|NA|TRBV7-2|NA|12
TGTGCCAGCAGCTTGGGAGGCGGCGAGCAGTACTTC
CASSLGGGEQYF
>TRBJ1-4|NA|TRBV6-5|NA|16
TGTGCCAGCAGTTACTGGGCAGGGCGTGAGAATGAAAAACTGTTTTTT
CASSYWAGRENEKLFF
>TRBJ2-3|TRBD2|TRBV19|NA|16
TGTGCCAGTAGTCCCACTAGCGGGGGCCGGGGAGATACGCAGTATTTT
CASSPTSGGRGDTQYF
>TRBJ2-7|NA|TRBV5-4|NA|16
TGTGCCAGCAGCTTGGGAAGGGATTATACCTCCTACGAGCAGTACTTC
CASSLGRDYTSYEQYF
>TRBJ2-5|TRBD2|TRBV15|NA|16
TGTGCCACCAGCCCCAGGACTAGTGGGTACGAGGAGACCCAGTACTTC
CATSPRTSGYEETQYF
>TRBJ2-4|NA|TRBV19|large|15
TGTGCCAGTACTCCTTTTGGATCGGGCAAAAACATTCAGTACTTC
CASTPFGSGKNIQYF
>TRBJ2-1|NA|TRBV9|once|13
TGTGCCAGCAGCGCGGGCCTAGTGGGTGAGCAGTTCTTC
CASSAGLVGEQFF
>TRBJ2-1|TRBD2|TRBV11-3|NA|15
TGTGCCAGCAGCTTAGCTCTAGCGGGGGCCAATGAGCAGTTCTTC
CASSLALAGANEQFF
>TRBJ1-4|TRBD1|TRBV5-4|NA|17
TGTGCCAGCAGCTTAGGGGGCACCGGGACAGGGAATGAAAAACTGTTTTTT
CASSLGGTGTGNEKLFF
>TRBJ2-1|TRBD2|TRBV6-6|few|16
TGTGCCAGCACAGGACTAGCGGGAGAATCCTACAATGAGCAGTTCTTC
CASTGLAGESYNEQFF
>TRBJ1-4|TRBD1|TRBV10-3|NA|17
TGTGCCATCAGTGACCGTATTGCGGGGACAGTAAATGAAAAACTGTTTTTT
CAISDRIAGTVNEKLFF
>TRBJ2-1|TRBD2|TRBV9|NA|14
TGTGCCAGCAGCGTAGGCGGGAGGCTCAATGAGCAGTTCTTC
CASSVGGRLNEQFF
>TRBJ2-3|NA|TRBV7-3|NA|15
TGTGCCAGCAGCTTAACCGGGGGACCCACAGATACGCAGTATTTT
CASSLTGGPTDTQYF
>TRBJ2-7|TRBD1|TRBV5-6|NA|16
TGTGCCAGCAGCTCCCGGTCTAGGGACAGGGGTGACGAGCAGTACTTC
CASSSRSRDRGDEQYF
>TRBJ1-4|NA|TRBV4-1|once|14
TGCGCCAGCAACCAGTTGGGGCCTAATGAAAAACTGTTTTTT
CASNQLGPNEKLFF
>TRBJ2-2|TRBD2|TRBV11-3|NA|17
TGTGCCAGCAGCTTACACCAAGGAGCGGGAGAGAGCGGGGAGCTGTTTTTT
CASSLHQGAGESGELFF
>TRBJ2-1|NA|TRBV6-5|NA|13
TGTGCCAGCAGTAGAGGAACAGGGTCCGAGCAGTTCTTC
CASSRGTGSEQFF
>TRBJ2-1|TRBD2|TRBV5-4|NA|16
TGTGCCAGCAGCTTGACCGGGACTAGCGCGTACAATGAGCAGTTCTTC
CASSLTGTSAYNEQFF
>TRBJ1-2|NA|TRBV28|NA|17
TGTGCCAGCAGTCCCGGGCCCACGACAGTGCTCAACTATGGCTACACCTTC
CASSPGPTTVLNYGYTF
>TRBJ2-5|NA|TRBV4-1|NA|14
TGCGCCAGCAGCCAAGGGCAAAGTGGAGAGACCCAGTACTTC
CASSQGQSGETQYF
>TRBJ2-1|NA|TRBV7-9|many|15
TGTGCCAGCAGCTCCCCCGGTGGCATGAGGAATGAGCAGTTCTTC
CASSSPGGMRNEQFF
>TRBJ2-7|NA|TRBV11-2|NA|11
TGTGCCAGCAGCTCACCATACGAGCAGTACTTC
CASSSPYEQYF
>TRBJ1-2|TRBD1|TRBV27|once|13
TGTGCCAGCAGTTCGACAGGGGGTTATGGCTACACCTTC
CASSSTGGYGYTF
>TRBJ2-1|NA|TRBV19|NA|17
TGTGCCAGTAGCCTCGGGACGGGGCTAGCGTCTTACAATGAGCAGTTCTTC
CASSLGTGLASYNEQFF
>TRBJ2-7|NA|TRBV7-9|NA|14
TGTGCCAGCAGCTTAGGAGGAGGGGCCTACGAGCAGTACTTC
CASSLGGGAYEQYF
>TRBJ2-7|NA|TRBV6-1|once|12
TGTGCCAGCAGTGACAGTTCCTACGAGCAGTACTTC
CASSDSSYEQYF
>TRBJ2-7|TRBD2|TRBV7-6|once|17
TGTGCCAGCAGCTTAGTGGGTGGGACTAGCGGTTCCTACGAGCAGTACTTC
CASSLVGGTSGSYEQYF
>TRBJ2-3|TRBD1|TRBV10-1|NA|16
TGCGCCAGCAGTGGAACAGGGGGACCTAGCACAGATACGCAGTATTTT
CASSGTGGPSTDTQYF
>TRBJ1-3|NA|TRBV4-1|NA|16
TGCGCCAGCAGTCCATCCAAGGGTCACACTGGAAACACCATATATTTT
CASSPSKGHTGNTIYF
>TRBJ1-4|TRBD1|TRBV4-3|few|18
TGCGCCAGCAGCCAAGACGTACAGGGGATCTTCGTTAATGAAAAACTGTTTTTT
CASSQDVQGIFVNEKLFF
>TRBJ1-4|NA|TRBV19|NA|13
TGTGCCAGTAGTATACACTCAAATGAAAAACTGTTTTTT
CASSIHSNEKLFF
>TRBJ2-1|NA|TRBV28|NA|16
TGTGCCAGCAGTTTCCTCTGGGCTTACTCCTACAATGAGCAGTTCTTC
CASSFLWAYSYNEQFF
>TRBJ2-2|NA|TRBV29-1|few|14
TGCAGCGTTCGGGCAGGGGTCAACACCGGGGAGCTGTTTTTT
CSVRAGVNTGELFF
>TRBJ2-5|TRBD2|TRBV4-1|NA|17
TGCGCCAGCAGCCAAGAGCCAGGACTAGCGGGTAGAGAGACCCAGTACTTC
CASSQEPGLAGRETQYF
>TRBJ2-4|NA|TRBV25-1|NA|14
TGTGCCAGCAGTCAGGACAGCCCCAAAAACATTCAGTACTTC
CASSQDSPKNIQYF
>TRBJ2-5|NA|TRBV5-6|few|15
TGTGCCAGCAGCTTGTTACAGGGCATTAAGGAGACCCAGTACTTC
CASSLLQGIKETQYF
>TRBJ1-5|NA|TRBV9|NA|14
TGTGCCAGCAGCGTGGGCCCCGGGACCCAGCCCCAGCATTTT
CASSVGPGTQPQHF
>TRBJ2-2|NA|TRBV4-3|NA|17
TGCGCCAGCAGCCAAGAGATGGGTGGGGGGTACACCGGGGAGCTGTTTTTT
CASSQEMGGGYTGELFF
>TRBJ2-3|TRBD2|TRBV28|NA|19
TGTGCCAGCTTCGGGGCTAGCGGGGAAAAAGATCCACTCACAGATACGCAGTATTTT
CASFGASGEKDPLTDTQYF
>TRBJ1-2|NA|TRBV7-9|once|15
TGTGCCAGCAGCTTAGTGGGCAGGGCGAACTATGGCTACACCTTC
CASSLVGRANYGYTF
>TRBJ1-3|NA|TRBV9|NA|15
TGTGCCAGCAACTGGGGGAGGGACTCTGGAAACACCATATATTTT
CASNWGRDSGNTIYF
>TRBJ2-3|NA|TRBV2|NA|14
TGTGCCAGTGAAGCTTTAAGGAGGGCAGATACGCAGTATTTT
CASEALRRADTQYF
>TRBJ1-2|NA|TRBV2|NA|15
TGTGCCAGCAGCGTAGCCGGACACCCGAACTATGGCTACACCTTC
CASSVAGHPNYGYTF
>TRBJ2-7|NA|TRBV19|NA|15
TGTGCCAGTAGTCCCCAGGACCGAGGCCCCTACGAGCAGTACTTC
CASSPQDRGPYEQYF